This T cell receptor beta chain is from a study of T cell responses to AZD1222 COVID-19 vaccine. TCRdb keeps only in-frame clones here, not all; method: immunoSEQ multiplex PCR. The table includes under 250,000 clones, approximately 94% detected once. Turning to this clone: Its antigen remains unidentified.

Study outcomes and limitations: Regions 160-218 and 743-854 held dominance among vaccine-associated CD4 TCRs, which spanned spike. Reports indicate that nearly half of spike-specific TCRs are directed at unmutated variant regions.

V shed 5 bases and J 6 bases; nucleotides not matched to a gene: 7. The CDR3 spans 14 residues. CDR1 is SGHTA and CDR2 is FQGNSA in the germline V gene. The material sequenced was peripheral blood, taken on day 0 of MenACWY control vaccination. This chain connects TRBV7-2 to TRBJ2-7, with 10 bases fitting TRBD1. The sequence was obtained from an adult in good health. The CDR3, as DNA: TGTGCCAGCAGCCCCCGACAGGGGGCGGGCGAGCAGTACTTC. This encodes CASSPRQGAGEQYF.